The clone carrying this TCR beta chain has only a few counts. This sample stems from a study of response to subunit inactivated influenza vaccine. The germline gives CDR1 SGHKS, CDR2 YYEKEE (reference sequence). The ends were cut back, 0 bases at V and 3 bases at J, with 10 bases in the middle. The CDR3 runs to 15 residues. TCRdb passed the RT-PCR reads through MiXCR, listing each CDR3 protein once. The sample holds around 200,000 distinct CDR3 sequences, about a tenth seen once. The sequence was obtained from a middle-aged man who received an inactivated influenza vaccine. The chain joins TRBV5-5 to TRBJ2-1; possibly TRBD1 for D (6 bases). Sequenced material: non-naive T cells sorted from PBMCs, taken on the day of vaccination. Here the CDR3 DNA reads TGTGCCAGCAGCTTGGCAGGGGCAAACTACAATGAGCAGTTCTTC. Residues: CASSLAGANYNEQFF.